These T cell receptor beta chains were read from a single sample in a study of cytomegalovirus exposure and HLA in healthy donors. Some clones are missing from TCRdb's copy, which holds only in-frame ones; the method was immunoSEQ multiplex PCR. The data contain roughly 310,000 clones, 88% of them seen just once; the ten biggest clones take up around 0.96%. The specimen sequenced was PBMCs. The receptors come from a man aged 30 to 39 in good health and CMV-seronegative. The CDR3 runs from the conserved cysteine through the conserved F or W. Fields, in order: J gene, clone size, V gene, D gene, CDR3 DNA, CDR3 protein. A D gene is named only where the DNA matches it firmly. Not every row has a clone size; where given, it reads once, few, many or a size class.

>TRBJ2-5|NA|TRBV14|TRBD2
TGTGCCAGCAGCCAAGATTGGGGACTAGCGGGGGAAGAGACCCAGTACTTC
CASSQDWGLAGEETQYF
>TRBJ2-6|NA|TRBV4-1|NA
TGCGCCAGCAGCCAAGAAGGGGCCACGGGTGGGGCCAACGTCCTGACTTTC
CASSQEGATGGANVLTF
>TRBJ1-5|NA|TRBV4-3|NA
TGCGCCAGCAGCTTTACCACGGGTAGCAATCAGCCCCAGCATTTT
CASSFTTGSNQPQHF
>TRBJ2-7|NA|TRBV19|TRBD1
TGTGCCAGTAGTATCGCTTCGGGACAGCCCTTCTACGAGCAGTACTTC
CASSIASGQPFYEQYF
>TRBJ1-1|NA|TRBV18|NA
TGTGCCAGCTCACCCGGGGGATGGGGGGCTTTCTTT
CASSPGGWGAFF
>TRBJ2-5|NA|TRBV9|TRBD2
TGTGCCAGCAGCATCAGAGGACTAGGAGAGACCCAGTACTTC
CASSIRGLGETQYF
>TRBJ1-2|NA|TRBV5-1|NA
TGCGCCAGCAGCTTGGAGGGGCTGGATCCCTACACCTTC
CASSLEGLDPYTF
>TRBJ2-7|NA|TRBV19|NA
TGTGCCAGTAGTATTGTCCAGGGGATTCGACCCTACGAGCAGTACTTC
CASSIVQGIRPYEQYF
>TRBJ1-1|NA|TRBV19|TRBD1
TGTGCCAGTAGTCCCACCGCACAGGGGAGTAGGAACACTGAAGCTTTCTTT
CASSPTAQGSRNTEAFF
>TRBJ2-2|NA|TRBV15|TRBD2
TGTGCCACCAGCAGGGGAAGGGAGGGTGGTACCGGGGAGCTGTTTTTT
CATSRGREGGTGELFF
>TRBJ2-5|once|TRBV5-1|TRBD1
TGCGCCAGCAGCTTAGCCGCAACAGGGGGGACCCAGTACTTC
CASSLAATGGTQYF